This passage covers 2 T cell receptor beta chains from one sample sequenced in a study of blood T cells in healthy people across ages. With a J-beta primer mix and a sample-barcoded 5' primer, a second PCR ran about 7 to 11 cycles. Via MiXCR, TCRdb re-called the 5' RACE reads, giving one row per CDR3 protein. The sample has roughly 1,800,000 distinct CDR3 sequences; 49% are singletons. Sequenced material: blood. These receptors all come from a woman aged 40 to 55 in good health.

The chain is built from TRBV4-2 and TRBJ1-4; tentative D call: TRBD1 (5 bases). The CDR3 is 16 amino acids. Germline V gene sequence: CDR1 LGHNA, CDR2 YNFKEQ. V was pared by 4 bases and J by 7 bases, with 19 bases between. DNA for the CDR3: TGTGCCAGCAGCCGATTCGAGGCAGGGAATATTGAAAAACTGTTTTTT. Protein: CASSRFEAGNIEKLFF.

There are a few counts of this clonotype. The CDR3: CASSLQTGTTPYEQYF. The CDR3 region has the DNA TGTGCCAGCAGCCTGCAAACCGGGACTACCCCCTACGAGCAGTACTTC. The chain carries TRBV7-9 and TRBJ2-7, with TRBD2 identical over 7 bases. The V gene end was trimmed by 5 bases and the J gene end by 2 bases; junction bases not matched to a gene: 12. CDR3 length: 16 amino acids. Looked up from germline, CDR1 is SEHNR and CDR2 is FQNEAQ (reference sequence).